The rows below give T cell receptor beta chains drawn from one sample of a study of T-cell memory formation after mild COVID-19. TCRdb called the 5' RACE reads again in MiXCR, with one record for every CDR3 protein. The data hold roughly 610,000 distinct CDR3 sequences, with approximately 15% observed a single time. Source material: PBMCs or a T cell subset sorted from them (not recorded which). All receptors come from an adult woman who had mild COVID-19 (a few samples of this study predate the infection). Cell type and time point are not known. CDR3s include the opening cysteine and the closing phenylalanine or tryptophan. A D gene is named only where the DNA matches it firmly. Clone size, where shown, is once, few, many, or a class for clones that have expanded.

D	V	size	J	CDR3
TRBD1	TRBV7-9	.	TRBJ1-6	CASSSWTGPPNSPLHF
.	TRBV7-8	few	TRBJ2-1	CASSLARVRYNEQFF
.	TRBV4-3	.	TRBJ1-4	CASSQDRTAFATNEKLFF
TRBD2	TRBV29-1	few	TRBJ2-3	CSVEDVAGGLAVTDTQYF
TRBD2	TRBV14	few	TRBJ2-5	CASSLNVGLAGGEETQYF
.	TRBV5-1	.	TRBJ2-6	CASSLVGEHPFSGANVLTF
.	TRBV15	.	TRBJ2-1	CATSRDLRGQGQTSNNEQFF
.	TRBV3-1	.	TRBJ1-1	CASSQWGEKGAFF
TRBD2	TRBV4-1	few	TRBJ2-3	CASSQELAGLTDTQYF
.	TRBV6-2/TRBV6-3	few	TRBJ2-7	CASSPPYLYYEQYF
.	TRBV30	few	TRBJ2-4	CAWSSSAKNIQYF
TRBD1	TRBV14	.	TRBJ1-2	CASSLPGQGLYGYTF
.	TRBV2	.	TRBJ1-1	CARARTAHTEAFF
.	TRBV12-3/TRBV12-4	.	TRBJ2-7	CASSSTGGTYEQYF
TRBD2	TRBV12-3/TRBV12-4	few	TRBJ2-7	CASSLRTGGSDEQYF
TRBD2	TRBV20-1	.	TRBJ2-7	CSASTSGRVGEQYF
TRBD1	TRBV29-1	few	TRBJ2-7	CSDGDRDHEQYF
.	TRBV29-1	many	TRBJ2-4	CSVLPTGAKNIQYF
.	TRBV4-1	once	TRBJ1-5	CASGAVGDNQPQHF
.	TRBV13	few	TRBJ2-7	CASSFKGLFLAGEQYF
.	TRBV12-3/TRBV12-4	.	TRBJ1-2	CASSYSTGTPRGGYTF
TRBD2	TRBV11-2	.	TRBJ2-3	CASSLGVSAGGPTDTQYF
TRBD1	TRBV11-3	.	TRBJ1-1	CASSEGALTEAFF
.	TRBV6-5	few	TRBJ1-4	CASSYSRGGNEKLFF
TRBD2	TRBV11-3	few	TRBJ2-5	CASSLESIGTRQREQETQYF
TRBD2	TRBV12-3/TRBV12-4	.	TRBJ2-1	CASRPAGGPNEQFF
.	TRBV3-1	few	TRBJ2-7	CASSQDLSGGASYEQYF
.	TRBV14	.	TRBJ2-1	CASSQKVGEGFF
.	TRBV7-6	many	TRBJ2-3	CASRSEESSTDTQYF
TRBD2	TRBV10-3	.	TRBJ2-1	CAISELGLAQSQDNEQFF
TRBD1	TRBV18	.	TRBJ2-1	CASSPRAGGAFNEQFF
.	TRBV27	.	TRBJ1-1	CASSLGTSSEAFF
TRBD2	TRBV12-3/TRBV12-4	few	TRBJ2-4	CASSPRGAGAPRAKNIQYF
.	TRBV9	few	TRBJ1-4	CASSASPDGGEKLFF
.	TRBV6-5	few	TRBJ1-2	CASSPQGDTNGYTF
TRBD1	TRBV7-6	few	TRBJ2-5	CASSLGLTGTVKETQYF
.	TRBV7-3	.	TRBJ2-5	CASSLMGFETQYF
TRBD2	TRBV29-1	few	TRBJ2-1	CSVDGRSSYNEQFF
TRBD2	TRBV19	few	TRBJ2-2	CASSIALLAGDTGELFF
.	TRBV27	few	TRBJ2-3	CASSFGWGADTQYF
.	TRBV5-1	few	TRBJ2-1	CASSVTANNEQFF
.	TRBV29-1	.	TRBJ2-1	CSVGGGVLWNEQFF
TRBD2	TRBV11-2	few	TRBJ2-1	CASSWTSGGNNEQFF
.	TRBV3-1	.	TRBJ1-2	CASSEGRLYGYTF
.	TRBV24-1	.	TRBJ2-1	CATSDETSVPQLF
.	TRBV29-1	.	TRBJ1-1	CSATAGTEAFF
.	TRBV9	few	TRBJ2-2	CASNPQGIWTGELFF
.	TRBV5-1	few	TRBJ1-1	CASSLKPPGGNTEAFF
.	TRBV10-3	.	TRBJ2-1	CAISAMEAAASAEQFF
.	TRBV9	few	TRBJ1-1	CASSVEDRGTEAFF
TRBD1	TRBV23-1	.	TRBJ2-3	CASSHQGQRTFTDTQYF
.	TRBV6-5	few	TRBJ1-5	CASSYAILAGARNQPQHF
.	TRBV30	few	TRBJ2-1	CAWGWTAEQFF
TRBD2	TRBV20-1	.	TRBJ2-1	CSASIGTSAYFEQFF
TRBD2	TRBV12-3/TRBV12-4	few	TRBJ2-1	CASREGTSGSGDEQFF
TRBD1	TRBV12-3/TRBV12-4	.	TRBJ1-6	CASRPGTGYNSPLHF
TRBD1	TRBV29-1	many	TRBJ1-1	CSVSGQGGSEAFF
.	TRBV5-1	.	TRBJ2-2	CASSFERHLNTGELFF
TRBD1	TRBV30	.	TRBJ1-2	CAWSDGTGFGYTF
.	TRBV19	.	TRBJ1-3	CASSISRDSGNTIYF